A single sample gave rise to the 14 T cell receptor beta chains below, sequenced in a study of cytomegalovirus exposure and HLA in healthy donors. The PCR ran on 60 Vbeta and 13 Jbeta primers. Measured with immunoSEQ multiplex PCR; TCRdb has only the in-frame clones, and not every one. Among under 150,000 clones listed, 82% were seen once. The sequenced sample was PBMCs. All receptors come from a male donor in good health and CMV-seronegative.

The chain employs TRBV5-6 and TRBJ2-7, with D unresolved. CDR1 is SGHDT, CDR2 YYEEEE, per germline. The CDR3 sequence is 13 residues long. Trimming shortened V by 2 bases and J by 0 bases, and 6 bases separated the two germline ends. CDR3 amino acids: CASSFPSSYEQYF. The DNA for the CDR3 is TGTGCCAGCAGCTTTCCCTCCTCCTACGAGCAGTACTTC.

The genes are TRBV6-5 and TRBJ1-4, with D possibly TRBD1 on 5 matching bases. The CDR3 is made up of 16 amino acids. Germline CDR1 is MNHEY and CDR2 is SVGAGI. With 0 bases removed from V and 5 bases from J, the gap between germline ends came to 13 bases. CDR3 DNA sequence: TGTGCCAGCAGTTACTCCGCGGGGGGTCAAAATGAAAAACTGTTTTTT. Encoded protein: CASSYSAGGQNEKLFF.

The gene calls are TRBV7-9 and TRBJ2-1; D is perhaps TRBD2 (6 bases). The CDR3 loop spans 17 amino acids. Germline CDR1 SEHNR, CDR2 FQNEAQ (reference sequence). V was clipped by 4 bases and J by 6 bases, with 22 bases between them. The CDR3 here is CASSSTLSGLRPNEQFF. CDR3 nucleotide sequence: TGTGCCAGCAGCTCAACCTTATCGGGACTCAGGCCCAATGAGCAGTTCTTC.

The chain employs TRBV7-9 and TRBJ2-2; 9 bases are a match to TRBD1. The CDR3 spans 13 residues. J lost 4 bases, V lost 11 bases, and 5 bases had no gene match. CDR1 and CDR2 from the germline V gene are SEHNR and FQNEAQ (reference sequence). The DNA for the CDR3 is TGTGCCGGACAGGGGCCCACCACCGGGGAGCTGTTTTTT. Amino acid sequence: CAGQGPTTGELFF.

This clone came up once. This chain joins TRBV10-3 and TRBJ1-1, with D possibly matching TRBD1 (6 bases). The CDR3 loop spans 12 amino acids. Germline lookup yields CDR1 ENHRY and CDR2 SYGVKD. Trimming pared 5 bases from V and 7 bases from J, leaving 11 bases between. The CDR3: CAISLQGHEAFF. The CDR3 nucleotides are TGTGCCATCAGTTTACAGGGACATGAAGCTTTCTTT.

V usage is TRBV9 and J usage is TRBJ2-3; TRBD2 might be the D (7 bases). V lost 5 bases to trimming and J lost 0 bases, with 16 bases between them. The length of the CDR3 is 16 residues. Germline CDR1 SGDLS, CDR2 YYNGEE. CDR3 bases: TGTGCCAGCAGTGGATCTAGGGGGGGAAGCACAGATACGCAGTATTTT. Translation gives CASSGSRGGSTDTQYF.

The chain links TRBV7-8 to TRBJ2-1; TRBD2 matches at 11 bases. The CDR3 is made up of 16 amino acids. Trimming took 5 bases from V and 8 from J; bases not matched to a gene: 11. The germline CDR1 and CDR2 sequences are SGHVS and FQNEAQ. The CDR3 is CASSPVLGSGGDEQFF. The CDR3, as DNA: TGTGCCAGCAGCCCCGTTTTGGGTAGCGGGGGGGATGAGCAGTTCTTC.

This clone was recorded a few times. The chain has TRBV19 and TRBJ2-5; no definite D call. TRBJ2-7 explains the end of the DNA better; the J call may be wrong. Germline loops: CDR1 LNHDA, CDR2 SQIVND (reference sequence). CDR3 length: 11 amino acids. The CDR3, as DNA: TGTGCCAGTAGTATAGGCTACGAGCAGTACTTC. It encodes CASSIGYEQYF.

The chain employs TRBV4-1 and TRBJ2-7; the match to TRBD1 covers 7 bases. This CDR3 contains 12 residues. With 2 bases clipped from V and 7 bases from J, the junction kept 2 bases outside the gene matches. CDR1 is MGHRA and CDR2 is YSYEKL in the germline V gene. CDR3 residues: CASSQPDREQYF. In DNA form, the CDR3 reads TGCGCCAGCAGCCAACCGGACAGGGAGCAGTACTTC.

The CDR3 DNA follows: TGTGCCTGGCAACCGCAGCGGGGAACAGATACGCAGTATTTT. Translating gives CAWQPQRGTDTQYF. V usage is TRBV30 and J usage is TRBJ2-3; 7 nucleotides agree with TRBD2. With V trimmed by 5 bases and J by 3 bases, 8 bases remained unmatched. The CDR3 consists of 14 residues. Germline CDR1 and CDR2: GTSNPN and SVGIG (reference sequence).

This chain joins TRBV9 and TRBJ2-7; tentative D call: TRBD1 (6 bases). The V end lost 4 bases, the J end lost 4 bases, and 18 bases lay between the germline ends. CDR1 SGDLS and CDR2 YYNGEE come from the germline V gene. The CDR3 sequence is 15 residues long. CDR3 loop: CASSLRAGDEYEQYF. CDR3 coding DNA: TGTGCCAGCAGCCTCAGAGCAGGGGACGAGTACGAGCAGTACTTC.

This chain's CDR3 is CASSPHYNEQFF. In DNA form, the CDR3 reads TGTGCCAGCAGCCCCCACTACAATGAGCAGTTCTTC. The V and J genes are TRBV27 and TRBJ2-1; D gene unclear. The CDR3 totals 12 residues. From germline, CDR1 is MNHEY and CDR2 SMNVEV (reference sequence). V lost 6 bases to trimming and J lost 3 bases, with 6 bases between them.

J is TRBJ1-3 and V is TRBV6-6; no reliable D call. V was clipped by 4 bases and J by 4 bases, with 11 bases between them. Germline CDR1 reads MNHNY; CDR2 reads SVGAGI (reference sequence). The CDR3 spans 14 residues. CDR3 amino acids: CASSSEEWGNTIYF. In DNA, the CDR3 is TGTGCCAGCAGTTCGGAGGAGTGGGGAAACACCATATATTTT.

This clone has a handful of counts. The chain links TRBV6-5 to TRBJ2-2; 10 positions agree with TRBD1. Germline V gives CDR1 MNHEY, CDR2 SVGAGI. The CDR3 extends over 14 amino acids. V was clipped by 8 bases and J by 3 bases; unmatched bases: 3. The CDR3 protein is CASRTGGYTGELFF. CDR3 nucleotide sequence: TGTGCCAGCCGGACAGGGGGGTACACCGGGGAGCTGTTTTTT.